The present T cell receptor (beta chain) was sequenced within a study of shared clonotypes between healthy human individuals. General study points: Generation probabilities of non-shared clonotypes were lower (relative to those shared by all four donors). Despite large depth, rarefaction showed incomplete sorted-subset sequencing.

Concerning this clone itself: Its antigen is not identified.

J lost 4 bases, V lost 6 bases, and 15 bases had no gene match. The CDR3 extends over 18 amino acids. CDR1 is SEHNR, CDR2 FQNEAQ, per germline (reference sequence). Repertoires were generated with immunoSEQ multiplex PCR, while TCRdb's copy carries only in-frame clones and drops some. The sample yields 2 million to 2.5 million clones, 85% to 95% seen once. The chain combines TRBV7-9 with TRBJ2-1; 10 bases are shared with TRBD2. This sequence was found in a man aged 18 to 30 in good health. Some clones in this sample may be carry-over from other donors' samples. Sample: naive CD4+ T cells from PBMCs. The subset here: CD45RA+ positively selected. CDR3 loop: CASSSPVRLAGIYNEQFF. In DNA, the CDR3 is TGTGCCAGCAGTTCCCCCGTTAGACTAGCGGGTATATACAATGAGCAGTTCTTC.